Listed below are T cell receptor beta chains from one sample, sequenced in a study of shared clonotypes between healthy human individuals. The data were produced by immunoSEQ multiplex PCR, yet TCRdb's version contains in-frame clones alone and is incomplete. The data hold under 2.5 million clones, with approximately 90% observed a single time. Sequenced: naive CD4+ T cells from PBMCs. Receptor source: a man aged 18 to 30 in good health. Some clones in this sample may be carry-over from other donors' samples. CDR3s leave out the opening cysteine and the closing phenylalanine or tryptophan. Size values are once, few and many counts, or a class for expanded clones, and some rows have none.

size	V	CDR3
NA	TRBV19	ASSTSRGLQETQY
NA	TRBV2	ASRTGSQETQY
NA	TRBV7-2	ASSPVSGRDYNEQF
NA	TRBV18	ASSPQGTGYEQY
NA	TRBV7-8	ASSLPTSGRKGPGQF
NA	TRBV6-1	ASSVGTGVSEAF
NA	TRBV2	ASTRTGKTNTEAF
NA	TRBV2	ATRQSNEKLF
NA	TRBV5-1	ASSLLIGTGGSDTQY
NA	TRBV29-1	SVVGGHEQY
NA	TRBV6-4	ATGEHFYSNQPQH
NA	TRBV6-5	ASSYPGQQF
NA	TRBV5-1	ASSLDPRPNNEQF
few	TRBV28	ASSPTGRAGQPQH
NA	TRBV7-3	ASRPDWGTRNTIY
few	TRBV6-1	ASTGQGNTEAF
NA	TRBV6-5	ASSYRGPEFNYGYT
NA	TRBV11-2	ASRPVGTPSRD
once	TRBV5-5	ASSIRQGTNEKLF
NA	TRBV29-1	SVGEAGARETQY
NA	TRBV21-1	ASSKDGTSGVYEQY
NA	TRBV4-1	ASSQGRINEKLF
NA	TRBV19	ASSSRLAGGGTQY
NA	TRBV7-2	ASSPTGRLKGDTQY
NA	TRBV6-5	ASSFSVGGNTIY
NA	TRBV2	ASSENGARGETQY
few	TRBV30	AWGQSAEAF
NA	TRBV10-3	AISERGGREDTQY
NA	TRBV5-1	ASGGTAMDLNTEAF
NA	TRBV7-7	ASSLGRATDTQY
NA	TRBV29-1	SVEDLGHKSYEQY
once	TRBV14	ASSKSEGTMNTEAF
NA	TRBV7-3	ASTGLSVREQF
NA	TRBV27	ASSRTRTGKTEAF
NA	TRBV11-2	ASSLVYGRRANEQF
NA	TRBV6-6	ASSFPGLRGTGELF
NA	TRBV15	ATRSSGRTFKTQY
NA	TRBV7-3	ASSASFSSYNEQF
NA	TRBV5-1	ASSSLAGGADTQY
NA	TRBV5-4	ASSDKRESGSYEQY
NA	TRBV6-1	ASSAQGGWNTGELF
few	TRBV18	ASSPTIGPDEKLF
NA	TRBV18	ASSPIGTAQETQY
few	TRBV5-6	ASSRNSEAF
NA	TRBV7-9	ASSLAYGEGYSGNTIY
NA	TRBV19	ACRTGGFPTNEKLF
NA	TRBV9	ASSPGQGNYEQY
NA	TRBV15	ATSRDPGNTIY
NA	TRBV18	ASSPLSTIDRGNYGYT
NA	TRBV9	ASSPYGSGRVNEQF
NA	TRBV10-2	ASRLGDTQY
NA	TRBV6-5	ASSLTVAGGYT
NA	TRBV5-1	ASSSDRGSEAF